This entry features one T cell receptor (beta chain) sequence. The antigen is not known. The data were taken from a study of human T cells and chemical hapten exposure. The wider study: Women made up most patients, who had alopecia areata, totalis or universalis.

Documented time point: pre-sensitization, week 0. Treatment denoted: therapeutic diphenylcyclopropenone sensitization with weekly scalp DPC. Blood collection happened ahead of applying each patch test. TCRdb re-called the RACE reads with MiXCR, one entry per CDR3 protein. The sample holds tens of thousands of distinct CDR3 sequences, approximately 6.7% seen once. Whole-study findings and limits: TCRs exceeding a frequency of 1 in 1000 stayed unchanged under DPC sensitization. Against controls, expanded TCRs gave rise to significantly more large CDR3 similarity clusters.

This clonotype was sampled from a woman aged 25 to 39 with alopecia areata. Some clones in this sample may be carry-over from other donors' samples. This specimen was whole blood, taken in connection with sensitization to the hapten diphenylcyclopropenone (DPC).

The chain's CDR3 is CASRRPPQGLIDSPLHF. The CDR3, as DNA: TGCGCCAGCCGAAGACCCCCCCAGGGGCTTATAGATTCACCCCTCCACTTT. The chain employs TRBV23-1 and TRBJ1-6; a possible D gene is TRBD1 (6 bases). TRBV23-1 is placed among ORFs of uncertain function. The CDR3 is made up of 17 amino acids. With 8 bases removed from V and 8 bases from J, the gap between germline ends came to 25 bases.